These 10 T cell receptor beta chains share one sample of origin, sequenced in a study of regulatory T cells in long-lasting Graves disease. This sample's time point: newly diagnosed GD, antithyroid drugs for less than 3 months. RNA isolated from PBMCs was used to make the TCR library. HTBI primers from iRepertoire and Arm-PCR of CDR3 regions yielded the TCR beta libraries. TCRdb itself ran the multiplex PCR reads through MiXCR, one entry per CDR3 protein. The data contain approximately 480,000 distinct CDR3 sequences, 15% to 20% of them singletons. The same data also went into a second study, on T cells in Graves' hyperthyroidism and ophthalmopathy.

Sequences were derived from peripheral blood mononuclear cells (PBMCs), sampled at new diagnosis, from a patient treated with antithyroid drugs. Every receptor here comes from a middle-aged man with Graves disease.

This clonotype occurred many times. This CDR3 is CAWSWTSGSGEQFF. The CDR3 nucleotides read TGTGCCTGGAGTTGGACTAGCGGGAGCGGTGAGCAGTTCTTC. The chain links TRBV30 to TRBJ2-1; TRBD2 agrees at 13 bases. The V gene's germline CDR1 is GTSNPN and CDR2 SVGIG (reference sequence). V trimming: 2 bases; J trimming: 9 bases; junction bases outside the gene matches: 4. The CDR3 loop spans 14 amino acids.

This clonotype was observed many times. DNA for the CDR3: TGCAGTGCTCCCCCTTTACCGGCTAGCACAGATACGCAGTATTTT. As protein: CSAPPLPASTDTQYF. V and J are TRBV20-1 and TRBJ2-3, with unresolved D. The CDR3 consists of 15 residues. The V gene's germline CDR1 is DFQATT and CDR2 SNEGSKA (reference sequence). V lost 5 bases, J lost 0 bases, and 15 bases lay in between.

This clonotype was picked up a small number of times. The CDR3 loop is CSAREIRRTGELFF. The CDR3 DNA follows: TGCAGTGCTAGAGAAATTCGGCGGACCGGGGAGCTGTTTTTT. V usage is TRBV20-1 and J usage is TRBJ2-2; D is unresolved. CDR1 DFQATT and CDR2 SNEGSKA come from the germline V gene (reference sequence). The CDR3 contains 14 residues. V was shortened by 0 bases and J by 5 bases, with 10 bases between the two germline ends.

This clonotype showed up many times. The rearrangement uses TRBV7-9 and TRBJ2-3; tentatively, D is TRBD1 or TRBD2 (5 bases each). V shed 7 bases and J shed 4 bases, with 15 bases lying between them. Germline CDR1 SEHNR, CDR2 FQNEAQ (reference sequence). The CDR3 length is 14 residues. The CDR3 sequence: CASTRGGFADTQYF. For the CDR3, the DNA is TGTGCCAGCACCCGGGGCGGTTTTGCAGATACGCAGTATTTT.

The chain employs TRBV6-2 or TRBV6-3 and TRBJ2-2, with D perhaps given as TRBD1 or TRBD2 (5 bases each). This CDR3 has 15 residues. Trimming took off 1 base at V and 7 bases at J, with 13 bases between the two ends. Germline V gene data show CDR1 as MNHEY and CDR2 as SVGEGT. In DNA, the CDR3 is TGTGCCAGCAGTTACTTTGGGGGTACTAGCGGGGAGCTGTTTTTT. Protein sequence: CASSYFGGTSGELFF.

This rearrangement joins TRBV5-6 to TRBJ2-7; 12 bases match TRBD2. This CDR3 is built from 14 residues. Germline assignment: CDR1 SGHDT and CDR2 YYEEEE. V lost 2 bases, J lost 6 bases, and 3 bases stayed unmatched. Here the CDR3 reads CASSFWTSGIEQYF. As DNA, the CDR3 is TGTGCCAGCAGCTTCTGGACTAGCGGGATCGAGCAGTACTTC.

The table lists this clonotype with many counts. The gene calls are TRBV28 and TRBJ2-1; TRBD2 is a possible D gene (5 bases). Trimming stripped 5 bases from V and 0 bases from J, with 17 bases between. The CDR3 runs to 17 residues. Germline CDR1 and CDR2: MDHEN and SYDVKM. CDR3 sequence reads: CASSPLDATSSYNEQFF. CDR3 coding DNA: TGTGCCAGCAGTCCCCTGGACGCCACTAGCTCCTACAATGAGCAGTTCTTC.

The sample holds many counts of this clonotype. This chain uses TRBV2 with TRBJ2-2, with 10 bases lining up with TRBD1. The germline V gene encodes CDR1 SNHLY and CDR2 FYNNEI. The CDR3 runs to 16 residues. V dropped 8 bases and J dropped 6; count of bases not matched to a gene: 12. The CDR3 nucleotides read TGTGCCAGCTCACTTCTGGGGACAGGGGCCGCCGGGGAGCTGTTTTTT. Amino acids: CASSLLGTGAAGELFF.

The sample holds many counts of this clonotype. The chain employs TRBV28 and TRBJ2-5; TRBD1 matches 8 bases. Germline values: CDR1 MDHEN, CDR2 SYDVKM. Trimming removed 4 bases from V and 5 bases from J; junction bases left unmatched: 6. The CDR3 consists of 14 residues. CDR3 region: CASSWTGWRETQYF. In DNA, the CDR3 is TGTGCCAGCAGTTGGACAGGGTGGCGGGAGACCCAGTACTTC. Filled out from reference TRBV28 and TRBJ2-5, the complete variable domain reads DVKVTQSSRYLVKRTGEKVFLECVQDMDHENMFWYRQDPGLGLRLIYFSYDVKMKEKGDIPEGYSVSREKKERFSLILESASTNQTSMYLCASSWTGWRETQYFGPGTRLLVL.

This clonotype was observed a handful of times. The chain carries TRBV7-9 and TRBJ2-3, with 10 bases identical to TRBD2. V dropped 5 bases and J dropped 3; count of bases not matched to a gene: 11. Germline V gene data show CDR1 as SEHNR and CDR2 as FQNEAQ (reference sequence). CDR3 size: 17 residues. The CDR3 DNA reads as TGTGCCAGCAGCCCCGCCCTAGCGGGAGTGTTTACAGATACGCAGTATTTT. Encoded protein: CASSPALAGVFTDTQYF.